Sequencing of this T cell receptor beta chain was carried out in a study of T cells expressing NK-cell markers (dated by TCRdb to 2019 to 2021). Looking at the study overall: Three sorted T-cell subsets (CD3+CD56+NKG2C+, CD3+CD56+NKG2C- and CD3+CD56-NKG2C+) from about 8 donors had their TCR beta-chain repertoires profiled. The libraries were sequenced on Illumina HiSeq 2000/2500, MiSeq or NextSeq, producing 2 x 150 bp reads. The eight sequenced donors were randomly selected healthy volunteers, three men and five women. Among the eight sequenced donors, seven were HCMV-seropositive and one was HCMV-seronegative. The research as a whole found: For about 6 donors, the dominant CD3+CD56+NKG2C+ clonotypes were among the top 10 CD8+ clonotypes and accounted for about 1.0-7.5% of CD8+ T cells. Those dominant clonotypes were again the most abundant among CD3+CD56-NKG2C+ cells in a handful of donors, at roughly 25-65%. Whether the expanded NKG2C-expressing T cell clones were specific for HCMV antigens was left unclear.

HCMV-specific IgG was detected in serum with a commercial ELISA kit to determine HCMV serostatus. Ficoll density gradient centrifugation was used to isolate peripheral blood mononuclear cells from blood. Taken from cysteine to phenylalanine, the CDR3 has 16 residues. No coding sequence is recorded. CDR1 is given as SGHVS and CDR2 as FNYEAQ, both from the germline V gene. A remark on this clonotype: What this receptor recognizes is not known.

Data came from an Illumina HiSeq 2000. TCR beta cDNA libraries were made by 5'RACE template switching that added a universal primer site and unique molecular identifiers. Priming for cDNA synthesis came from the TCR beta constant segment, and two successive PCR amplification steps followed. As for the original processing: MIGEC handled demultiplexing of the reads and grouping by UMI, while MiTCR was used to assemble and quantify clonotypes. To remove erroneous sequences, TCR cDNA sequences were retained only when supported by two or more reads. The tcR package was used for downstream repertoire analysis, and clonotypes were matched across fractions by CDR3 nucleotide sequence plus V segment. VDJmatch was used to annotate antigen specificity against VDJdb, with one amino acid substitution allowed in CDR3. TCRdb reprocessed the reads and lists each CDR3 protein sequence as a single entry, with no DNA. Clone size and V and J calls follow TCRdb, not the original study. The sample table records approximately 550,000 distinct CDR3 sequences. Approximately 3.6% of the sample is held by the ten biggest clonotypes.

This clonotype was obtained from a man between 18 and 35 years old in good health. Donor details come from another sample of the same person, matched by shared clones. The chain links TRBV7-6 with TRBJ2-7; no DNA is available, so the TRBD2 call from TCRdb remains unchecked. The sample consisted of blood T cells: a sorted CD56 or NKG2C T cell subset, CD4+ or CD8+ T cells, or bulk PBMC T cells (not recorded which). The CDR3 protein: CASSSGGGRPSYEQYF.